What follows describes a single T cell receptor (beta chain). Its specificity is not known. These data originate in a study of blood T cells in healthy people across ages. CDR1 is SQVTM, CDR2 ANQGSEA, per germline. The V gene lost 7 bases and the J gene lost 15 bases, with 22 bases spanning the gap. This CDR3 is 12 amino acids long. Study results and caveats: Unsorted PBMCs prevented conclusive naive versus antigen-experienced comparison.

The second PCR ran roughly 6 to 11 cycles with a sample-barcoded 5' primer and J-beta primers. TCRdb re-called the 5' RACE reads through MiXCR, storing one row per CDR3 protein. The sample contains fewer than 800,000 distinct CDR3 sequences, around 32% of which appear only once. This TCR came from a woman of 80 years or more in good health. The V gene is TRBV29-1, the J gene TRBJ2-1; a possible D gene is TRBD2 (6 bases). The sequenced sample consisted of blood. Written as DNA, the CDR3 is TGCAGCGCCTTGCACGGGAGCCTAGAGGGGTTCTTC. This codes for CSALHGSLEGFF.